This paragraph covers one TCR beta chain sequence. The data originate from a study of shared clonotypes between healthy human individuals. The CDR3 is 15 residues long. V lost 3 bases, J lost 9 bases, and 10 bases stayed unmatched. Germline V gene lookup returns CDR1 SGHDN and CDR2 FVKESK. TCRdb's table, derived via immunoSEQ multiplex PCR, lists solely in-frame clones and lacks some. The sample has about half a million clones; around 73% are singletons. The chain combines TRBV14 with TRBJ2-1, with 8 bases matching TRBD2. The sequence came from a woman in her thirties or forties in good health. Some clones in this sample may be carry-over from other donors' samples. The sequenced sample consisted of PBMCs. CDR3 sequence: CASSQEVSGGGEQFF. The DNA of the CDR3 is TGTGCCAGCAGCCAGGAAGTATCGGGAGGGGGTGAGCAGTTCTTC.